Reported below is one T cell receptor (beta chain). Its antigen is undetermined. RNA totalling about 0.5 to 1 ug underwent reverse transcription with random hexamers. TCRdb fed the immunoSEQ multiplex PCR reads into MiXCR, producing one record per CDR3 protein. Of about 240,000 distinct CDR3 sequences listed, almost 97% are singletons. J gave up 2 bases and V 1 base, and 2 bases lay outside the gene matches. Germline loops: CDR1 GTSNPN, CDR2 SVGIG (reference sequence). This CDR3 is 14 amino acids long. This sample is part of a study of CD8 T cells in Susac syndrome. Findings of the study overall: The CD4+ T cell repertoires of Susac syndrome were found to show no clonal expansion.

The specimen sequenced was CD4+ T cells from PBMCs. The source of this sequence is a human donor with Susac syndrome. The chain joins TRBV30 to TRBJ2-1, with 7 bases aligning to TRBD1. CDR3 nucleotide sequence: TGTGCCTGGAGTGGACAGGGAACCTACAATGAGCAGTTCTTC. Translated, it gives CAWSGQGTYNEQFF.